This T cell receptor (beta chain) is drawn from a study of shared clonotypes between healthy human individuals. The study's findings and limits: In the sorted subsets, rarefaction showed sequencing was incomplete despite large depth. The four-donor shared clonotypes exceeded non-shared clonotypes in generation probability, with non-shared ones scoring lower.

The DNA input per sorted-subset replicate PCR was roughly 0.2 ug, corresponding to 25,000 to 35,000 T cell genomes. Repertoires were generated with immunoSEQ multiplex PCR, while TCRdb's copy carries only in-frame clones and drops some. The sample contains roughly 400,000 clones, 95% to 97% of which appear only once. The CDR3 loop spans 15 amino acids. Germline CDR1 reads SEHNR; CDR2 reads FQNEAQ (reference sequence). Trimming stripped 0 bases from V and 5 bases from J, with 13 bases between. Turning to this clone: Its cognate antigen is unknown.

This chain joins TRBV7-9 and TRBJ2-5; a possible D gene is TRBD2 (6 bases). Material: memory CD8+ T cells sorted from blood. Regarding subset: CD45RO+ cells pooled with CCR7-negative TemRA cells. The TCR originated in a man younger than 40 in good health. In DNA, the CDR3 is TGTGCCAGCAGCTTAGCGGCACCCGCGGGGGAGACCCAGTACTTC. Translation: CASSLAAPAGETQYF.